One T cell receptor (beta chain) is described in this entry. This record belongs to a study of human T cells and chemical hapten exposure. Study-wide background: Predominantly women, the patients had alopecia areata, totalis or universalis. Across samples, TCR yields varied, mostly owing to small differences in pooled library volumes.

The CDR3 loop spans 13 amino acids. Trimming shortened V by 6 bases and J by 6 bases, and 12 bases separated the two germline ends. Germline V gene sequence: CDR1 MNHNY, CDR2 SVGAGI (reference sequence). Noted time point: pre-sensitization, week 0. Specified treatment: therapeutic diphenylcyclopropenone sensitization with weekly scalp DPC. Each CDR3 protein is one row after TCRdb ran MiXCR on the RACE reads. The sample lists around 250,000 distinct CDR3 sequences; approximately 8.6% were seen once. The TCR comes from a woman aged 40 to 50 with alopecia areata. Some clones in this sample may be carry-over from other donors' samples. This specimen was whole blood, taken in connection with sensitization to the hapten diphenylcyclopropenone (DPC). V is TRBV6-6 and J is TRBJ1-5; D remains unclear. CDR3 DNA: TGTGCCAGCAGACCCCCGGGCGGTCAGCCCCAGCATTTT. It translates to CASRPPGGQPQHF.